This T cell receptor (beta chain) was retrieved from a study of identical twins. Study findings and constraints: Insertion counts were lower in abundant cord blood beta clonotypes, a trend that memory repertoires did not show. Invariant cells of the MAIT and iNKT types might have partly distorted the zero-insertion analyses. Conclusions were drawn cross-sectionally by statistical analysis, without following the same donors.

This CDR3 contains 14 residues. V was trimmed by 6 bases and J by 4 bases, leaving 15 bases between them. This clonotype was counted at least ten times. Its antigen is not identified. The cDNA had a unique molecular identifier and a template-switch universal primer site. Each CDR3 protein gets one entry after TCRdb re-called the 5' RACE reads with MiXCR. The table shows 310,000 or so distinct CDR3 sequences, with about 8% occurring only once. The same data also went into a second study, on yellow fever vaccine responses in identical twins.

This TCR came from a woman aged 18-35 years in good health. Sequencing was done on a sample of memory (CD45RO+) T cells sorted from blood. V usage is TRBV12-3 or TRBV12-4 and J usage is TRBJ1-2; D uncertain. CDR3 sequence: CASRRGVEGYGYTF. Written as DNA, the CDR3 is TGTGCCAGCAGACGCGGGGTCGAGGGCTATGGCTACACCTTC.